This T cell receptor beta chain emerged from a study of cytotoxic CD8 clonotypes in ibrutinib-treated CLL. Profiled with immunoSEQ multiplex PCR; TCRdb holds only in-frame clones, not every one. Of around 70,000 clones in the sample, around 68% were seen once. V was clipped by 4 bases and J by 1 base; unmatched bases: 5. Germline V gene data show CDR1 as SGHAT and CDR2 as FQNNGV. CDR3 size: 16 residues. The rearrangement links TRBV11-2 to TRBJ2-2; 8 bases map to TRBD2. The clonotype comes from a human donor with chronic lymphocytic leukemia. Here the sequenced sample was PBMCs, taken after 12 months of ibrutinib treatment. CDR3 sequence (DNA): TGTGCCAGCAGCTGGCGGAGCGGGGGGAACACCGGGGAGCTGTTTTTT. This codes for CASSWRSGGNTGELFF.